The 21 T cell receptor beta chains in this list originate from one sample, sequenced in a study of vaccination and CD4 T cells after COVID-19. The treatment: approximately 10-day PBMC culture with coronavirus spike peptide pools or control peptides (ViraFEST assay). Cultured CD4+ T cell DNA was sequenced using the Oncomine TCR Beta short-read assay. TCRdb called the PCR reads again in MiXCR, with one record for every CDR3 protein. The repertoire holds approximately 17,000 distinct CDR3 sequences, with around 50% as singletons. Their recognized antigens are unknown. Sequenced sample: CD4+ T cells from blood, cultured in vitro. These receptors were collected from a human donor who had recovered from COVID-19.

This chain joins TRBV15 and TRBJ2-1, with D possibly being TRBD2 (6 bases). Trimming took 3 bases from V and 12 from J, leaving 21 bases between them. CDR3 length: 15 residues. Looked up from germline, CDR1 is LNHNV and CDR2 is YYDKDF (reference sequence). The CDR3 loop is CATSRGGFSAVGQFF. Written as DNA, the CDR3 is TGTGCCACCAGCAGGGGGGGTTTTAGCGCGGTCGGGCAGTTCTTC. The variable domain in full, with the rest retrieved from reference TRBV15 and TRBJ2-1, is DAMVIQNPRYQVTQFGKPVTLSCSQTLNHNVMYWYQQKSSQAPKLLFHYYDKDFNNEADTPDNFQSRRPNTSFCFLDIRSPGLGDTAMYLCATSRGGFSAVGQFFGPGTRLTVL.

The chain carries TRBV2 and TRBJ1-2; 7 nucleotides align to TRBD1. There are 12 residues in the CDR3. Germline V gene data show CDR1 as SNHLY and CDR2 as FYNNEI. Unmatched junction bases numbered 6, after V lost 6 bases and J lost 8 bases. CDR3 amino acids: CASSDWTGGYTF. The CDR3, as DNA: TGTGCCAGCAGCGACTGGACAGGAGGCTACACCTTC.

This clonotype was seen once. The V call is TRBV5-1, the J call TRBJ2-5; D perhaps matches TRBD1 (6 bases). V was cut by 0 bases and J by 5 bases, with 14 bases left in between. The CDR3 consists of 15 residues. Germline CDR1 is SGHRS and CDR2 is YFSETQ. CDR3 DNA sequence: TGCGCCAGCAGCTTGGCAAACAGGGATTGGGAGACCCAGTACTTC. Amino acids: CASSLANRDWETQYF.

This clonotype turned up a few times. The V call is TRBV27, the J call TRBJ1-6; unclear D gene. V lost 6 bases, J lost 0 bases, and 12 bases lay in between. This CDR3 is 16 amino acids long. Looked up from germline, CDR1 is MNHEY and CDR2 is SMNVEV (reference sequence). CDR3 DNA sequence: TGTGCCAGCAGCCCCTGGACGGGCTCCTATAATTCACCCCTCCACTTT. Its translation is CASSPWTGSYNSPLHF.

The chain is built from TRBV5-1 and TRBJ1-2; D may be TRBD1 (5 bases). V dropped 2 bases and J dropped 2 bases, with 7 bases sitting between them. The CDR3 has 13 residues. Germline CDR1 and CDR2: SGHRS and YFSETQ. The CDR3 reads CASSFRVNYGYTF. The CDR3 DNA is TGCGCCAGCAGCTTCAGGGTAAACTATGGCTACACCTTC.

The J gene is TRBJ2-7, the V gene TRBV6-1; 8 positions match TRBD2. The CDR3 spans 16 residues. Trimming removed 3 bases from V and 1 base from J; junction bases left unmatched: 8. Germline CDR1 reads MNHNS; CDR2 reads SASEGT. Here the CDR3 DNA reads TGTGCCAGCAGTGACGGGGGGGGTAGAGGTTCCTACGAGCAGTACTTC. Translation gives CASSDGGGRGSYEQYF.

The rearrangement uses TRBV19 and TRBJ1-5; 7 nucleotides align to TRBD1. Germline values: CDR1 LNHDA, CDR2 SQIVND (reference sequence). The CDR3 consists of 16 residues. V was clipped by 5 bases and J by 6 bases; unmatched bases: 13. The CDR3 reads CASSGLTTGSSQPQHF. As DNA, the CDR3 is TGTGCCAGTAGTGGACTGACGACAGGGTCTAGTCAGCCCCAGCATTTT.

The CDR3 region is CASSLGNTGANQPQHF. The CDR3 DNA reads TGTGCCAGCAGCTTAGGTAACACAGGAGCAAATCAGCCCCAGCATTTT. The chain joins TRBV11-2 to TRBJ1-5; maybe TRBD1 (5 bases). Trimming stripped 1 base from V and 4 bases from J, with 14 bases between. The CDR3 covers 16 residues. Germline V gene sequence: CDR1 SGHAT, CDR2 FQNNGV. The whole variable domain, remainder taken from reference TRBV11-2 and TRBJ1-5, is EAGVAQSPRYKIIEKRQSVAFWCNPISGHATLYWYQQILGQGPKLLIQFQNNGVVDDSQLPKDRFSAERLKGVDSTLKIQPAKLEDSAVYLCASSLGNTGANQPQHFGDGTRLSIL.

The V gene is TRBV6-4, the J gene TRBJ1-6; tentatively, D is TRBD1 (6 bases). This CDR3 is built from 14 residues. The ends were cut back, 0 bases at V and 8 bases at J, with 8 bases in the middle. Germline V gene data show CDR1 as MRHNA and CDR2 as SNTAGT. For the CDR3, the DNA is TGTGCCAGCAGTGACTCTAGGACAGATTCACCCCTCCACTTT. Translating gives CASSDSRTDSPLHF.

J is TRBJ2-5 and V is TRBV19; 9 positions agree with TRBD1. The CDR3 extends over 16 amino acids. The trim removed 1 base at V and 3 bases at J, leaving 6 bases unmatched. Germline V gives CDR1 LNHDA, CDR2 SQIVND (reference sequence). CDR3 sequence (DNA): TGTGCCAGTAGTATAGGCCCGGGACAGGGTGAAGAGACCCAGTACTTC. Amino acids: CASSIGPGQGEETQYF.

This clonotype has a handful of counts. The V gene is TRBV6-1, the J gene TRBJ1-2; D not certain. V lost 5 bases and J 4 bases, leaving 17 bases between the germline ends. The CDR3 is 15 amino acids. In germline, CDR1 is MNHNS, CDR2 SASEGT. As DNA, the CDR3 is TGTGCCAGCAGTAGCAGCCCCTGGACGGGCTATGGCTACACCTTC. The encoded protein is CASSSSPWTGYGYTF.

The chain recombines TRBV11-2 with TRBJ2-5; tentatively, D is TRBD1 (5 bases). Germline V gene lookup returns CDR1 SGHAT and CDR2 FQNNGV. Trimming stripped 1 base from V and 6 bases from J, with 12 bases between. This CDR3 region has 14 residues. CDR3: CASSLGGNEKTQYF. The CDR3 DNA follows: TGTGCCAGCAGCTTAGGGGGCAACGAGAAGACCCAGTACTTC.

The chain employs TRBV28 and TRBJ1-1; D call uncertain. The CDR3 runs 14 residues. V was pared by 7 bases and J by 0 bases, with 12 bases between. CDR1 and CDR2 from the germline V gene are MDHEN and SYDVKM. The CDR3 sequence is CASTPSSLNTEAFF. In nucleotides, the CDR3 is TGTGCCAGCACCCCTAGCAGCTTGAACACTGAAGCTTTCTTT.

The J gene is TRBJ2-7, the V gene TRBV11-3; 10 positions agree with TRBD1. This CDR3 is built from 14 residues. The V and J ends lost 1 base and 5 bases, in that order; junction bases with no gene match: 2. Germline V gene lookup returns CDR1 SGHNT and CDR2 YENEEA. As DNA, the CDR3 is TGTGCCAGCAGCTTAGGGGACAGGGGCCACGAGCAGTACTTC. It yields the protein CASSLGDRGHEQYF.

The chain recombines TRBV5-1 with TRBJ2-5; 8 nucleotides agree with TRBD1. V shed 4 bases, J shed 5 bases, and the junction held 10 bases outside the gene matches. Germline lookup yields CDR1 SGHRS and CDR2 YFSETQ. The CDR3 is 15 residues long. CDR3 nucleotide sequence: TGCGCCAGCAGCAAAGACAGGGGTACGGTGGAGACCCAGTACTTC. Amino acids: CASSKDRGTVETQYF.

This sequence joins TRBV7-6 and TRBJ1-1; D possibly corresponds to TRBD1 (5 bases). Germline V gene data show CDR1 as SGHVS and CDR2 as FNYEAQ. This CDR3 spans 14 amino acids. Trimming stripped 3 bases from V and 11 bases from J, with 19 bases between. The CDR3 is CASSFNSGATRAFF. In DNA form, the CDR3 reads TGTGCCAGCAGCTTTAATTCCGGGGCAACGAGGGCTTTCTTT.

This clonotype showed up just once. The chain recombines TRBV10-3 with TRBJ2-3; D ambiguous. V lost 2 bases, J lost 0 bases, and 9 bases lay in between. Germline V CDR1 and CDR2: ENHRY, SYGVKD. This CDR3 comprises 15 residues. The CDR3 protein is CAISEVAASTDTQYF. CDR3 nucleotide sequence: TGTGCCATCAGTGAGGTGGCGGCTAGCACAGATACGCAGTATTTT.

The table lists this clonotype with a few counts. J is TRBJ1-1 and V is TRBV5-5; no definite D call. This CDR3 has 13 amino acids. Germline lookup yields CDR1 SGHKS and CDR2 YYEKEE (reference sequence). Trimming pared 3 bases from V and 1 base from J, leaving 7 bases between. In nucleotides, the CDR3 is TGTGCCAGCAGCTACCTCAGGAACACTGAAGCTTTCTTT. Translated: CASSYLRNTEAFF.

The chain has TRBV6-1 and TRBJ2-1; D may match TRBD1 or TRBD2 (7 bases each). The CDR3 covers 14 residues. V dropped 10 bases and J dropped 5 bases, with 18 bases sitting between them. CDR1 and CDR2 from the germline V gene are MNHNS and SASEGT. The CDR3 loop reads CAIRGGSSDNEQFF. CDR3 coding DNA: TGTGCCATCAGGGGGGGGAGTTCAGACAATGAGCAGTTCTTC.

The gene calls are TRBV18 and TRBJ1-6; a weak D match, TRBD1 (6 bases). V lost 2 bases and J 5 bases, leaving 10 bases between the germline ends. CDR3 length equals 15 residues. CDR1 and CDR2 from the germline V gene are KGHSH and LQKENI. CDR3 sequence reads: CASSPARTDNSPLHF. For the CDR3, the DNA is TGTGCCAGCTCACCAGCAAGGACAGATAATTCACCCCTCCACTTT.

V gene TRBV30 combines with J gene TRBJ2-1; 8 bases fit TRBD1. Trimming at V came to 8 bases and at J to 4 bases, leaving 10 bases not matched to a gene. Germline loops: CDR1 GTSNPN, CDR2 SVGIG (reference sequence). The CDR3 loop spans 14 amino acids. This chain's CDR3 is CAARQGPAYNEQFF. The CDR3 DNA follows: TGTGCCGCTCGACAGGGGCCGGCTTACAATGAGCAGTTCTTC.